This T cell receptor (beta chain) was obtained from a study of a mutant IDH1 vaccine in newly diagnosed glioma. About the study: Vaccinations were initiated 4-6 weeks following radiotherapy alone, or were given together with temozolomide cycles. Before enrollment, patients got radiotherapy alone, temozolomide alone, or mostly the combination.

Repertoires were generated with immunoSEQ multiplex PCR, while TCRdb's copy carries only in-frame clones and drops some. Of around 69,000 clones listed, around 87% were seen once; the top ten hold approximately 2%. Time point of the sample: week 35, safety follow-up. Doses comprised 300 ug of mutant IDH1 20-mer peptide each, plus topical imiquimod. Vaccinations, eight in total, occurred in weeks 1, 3, 5, 7, 11, 15, 19, 23. The CDR3 is 13 residues long. Per germline, CDR1 ENHRY and CDR2 SYGVKD. V lost 10 bases to trimming and J lost 8 bases, with 17 bases between them. Of note for this clone: The target antigen is unknown.

The TCR was taken from a man aged 25 to 40 with glioma. The sequencing used PBMCs, collected from a glioma patient whose treatment included an IDH1 peptide vaccine. This sequence joins TRBV10-3 and TRBJ1-4, with D possibly being TRBD1 (5 bases). CDR3: CATGTLEGEKLFF. CDR3 in DNA: TGTGCCACTGGGACTCTCGAGGGGGAAAAACTGTTTTTT.